The rows below give T cell receptor beta chains drawn from one sample of a study of Tregs in tolerant kidney transplant recipients. The data were produced by immunoSEQ multiplex PCR, yet TCRdb's version contains in-frame clones alone and is incomplete. The data contain about 46,000 clones, less than 95% of them singletons. The specimen was Tregs from blood. These receptors all stem from a human donor in good health. Each CDR3 is given with its conserved first and last residue. A D gene is named only where the DNA matches it firmly. Size is omitted from some rows. Given values are once, few, many or a class for expanded clones.

j_gene,d_gene,v_gene,abundance,CDR3nt,CDR3aa
TRBJ2-7,TRBD1,TRBV5-1,NA,TGCGCCAGCAGCTTGGCGGGTCCAAGCACAGGGGGCCGGATGAGCGAGCAGTACTTC,CASSLAGPSTGGRMSEQYF
TRBJ2-1,NA,TRBV5-1,NA,TGCGCCAGCAGCTTGATAAGGCAGAGTAGGTTCTACAATGAGCAGTTCTTC,CASSLIRQSRFYNEQFF
TRBJ1-1,TRBD1,TRBV19,few,TGTGCCAGTACTAGGGACAGGGGGACCACCAATGAAGCTTTCTTT,CASTRDRGTTNEAFF
TRBJ2-7,TRBD1,TRBV7-8,NA,TGTGCCAGCAGCTTTCCGGGACAGAGCGCCTACGAGCAGTACTTC,CASSFPGQSAYEQYF
TRBJ2-2,NA,TRBV5-6,NA,TGTGCCAGCAGCCGGAGGACCGGGGAGCTGTTTTTT,CASSRRTGELFF
TRBJ1-1,NA,TRBV19,NA,TGTGCCAGTAGTGGGCAGCCCACTGAAGCTTTCTTT,CASSGQPTEAFF
TRBJ2-3,TRBD1,TRBV2,NA,TGTGCCAGCTCGGGACAGGGCACAGATACGCAGTATTTT,CASSGQGTDTQYF
TRBJ2-1,TRBD2,TRBV5-1,NA,TGCGCCAGCAGCTCGTTAGCGGGGGAGGACTTCTTC,CASSSLAGEDFF
TRBJ2-2,NA,TRBV4-1,NA,TGCGCCAGCAGCAAGGGGGGACAGAGCACCGGGGAGCTGTTTTTT,CASSKGGQSTGELFF
TRBJ2-3,TRBD2,TRBV9,NA,TGTGCCAGCGGTCCTAGCGGGGGGACCGCTTACACAGATACGCAGTATTTT,CASGPSGGTAYTDTQYF
TRBJ2-5,NA,TRBV19,once,TGTGCCAGTAAATCTTGGGGGGAAGAGACCCAGTACTTC,CASKSWGEETQYF
TRBJ1-1,NA,TRBV29-1,NA,TGCAGCGCTGGGGGGGACGTTCGGGTCACTGAAGCTTTCTTT,CSAGGDVRVTEAFF
TRBJ2-3,TRBD2,TRBV29-1,NA,TGCAGCGCTGGACTAGCGGGGGCCGCAGATACGCAGTATTTT,CSAGLAGAADTQYF
TRBJ2-2,TRBD2,TRBV5-4,NA,TGTGCCAGCAGCCCAGCGGGGGGGATAGCCGGGGAGCTGTTTTTT,CASSPAGGIAGELFF
TRBJ1-5,TRBD1,TRBV29-1,NA,TGCAGCGTACCGGGACAGCCGGGTCAGCCCCAGCATTTT,CSVPGQPGQPQHF
TRBJ1-2,NA,TRBV7-2,NA,TGTGCCAGCAGCCCCGCTGGGGCGCGATCGTATAACTATGGCTACACCTTC,CASSPAGARSYNYGYTF
TRBJ1-2,NA,TRBV18,NA,TGTGCCAGCTCACCGCAGCTAGGCGGACCGGGCTACACCTTC,CASSPQLGGPGYTF
TRBJ1-6,NA,TRBV21-1,NA,TGTGCCGGAGGACAGGGTGTCAGTTCACCCCTCCACTTT,CAGGQGVSSPLHF
TRBJ2-1,NA,TRBV7-9,NA,TGTGCCAGCAGCTTAGTGGTAGTTAGTGAGCAGTTCTTC,CASSLVVVSEQFF
TRBJ2-1,NA,TRBV29-1,NA,TGCAGCGTTCCTTCCTGGGGCGATGAGCAGTTCTTC,CSVPSWGDEQFF
TRBJ2-7,TRBD1,TRBV27,once,TGTGCCAGCAGCCTCTGGGGACAGGGGCACTCCTACGAGCAGTACTTC,CASSLWGQGHSYEQYF
TRBJ1-4,TRBD1,TRBV5-1,NA,TGCGCCAGCAGCTTGCAGGGGGTTGGTGAAAAACTGTTTTTT,CASSLQGVGEKLFF
TRBJ2-1,NA,TRBV6-5,NA,TGTGCCAGCAGTTACTCAGCACGGGAGTTCTTC,CASSYSAREFF
TRBJ2-1,NA,TRBV4-2,NA,TGTGCCAGCAGCCATCGGGTCCATGAGCAGTTCTTC,CASSHRVHEQFF
TRBJ2-2,TRBD2,TRBV7-6,NA,TGTGCCAGCAGCTTAGAACTAGCGGTACTCTCCGGGGAGCTGTTTTTT,CASSLELAVLSGELFF
TRBJ2-7,NA,TRBV7-9,NA,TGTGCCAGCAGCTTAACTACCTCAGGCGAGCAGTACTTC,CASSLTTSGEQYF
TRBJ2-7,TRBD2,TRBV5-1,NA,TGCGCCAGCAGCTTGGCCGGACTAGCGAGAACCTACGAGCAGTACTTC,CASSLAGLARTYEQYF
TRBJ1-5,NA,TRBV6-6,NA,TGTGCCAGCAGCCTACCCCACACCAGCAATCAGCCCCAGCATTTT,CASSLPHTSNQPQHF
TRBJ1-1,NA,TRBV5-1,NA,TGCGCCAGCAGCTTCGCTTCTCCCCCAGGGGACACTGAAGCTTTCTTT,CASSFASPPGDTEAFF
TRBJ1-2,NA,TRBV5-1,NA,TGCGCCAGCAGCGCTTATGGTAACTATGGCTACACCTTC,CASSAYGNYGYTF
TRBJ2-5,TRBD2,TRBV14,NA,TGTGCCAGCAGCCAAGCCCCAGGGAGGGTAGGAGAGACCCAGTACTTC,CASSQAPGRVGETQYF
TRBJ2-5,NA,TRBV5-1,NA,TGCGCCAGCAGCTTCCAGAGGCACCAAGAGACCCAGTACTTC,CASSFQRHQETQYF
TRBJ2-4,TRBD2,TRBV28,NA,TGTGCCAGCAGTTTAATGGCTAGCGGGAGGGCCGGGACCAAAAACATTCAGTACTTC,CASSLMASGRAGTKNIQYF
TRBJ2-7,NA,TRBV6-6,few,TGTGCCAGCAGCGGCTTCCCTCAATCCTACGAGCAGTACTTC,CASSGFPQSYEQYF
TRBJ2-3,TRBD2,TRBV7-2,once,TGTGCCAGCAGCGGGGGACTAGCGGGGAGCACAGATACGCAGTATTTT,CASSGGLAGSTDTQYF
TRBJ2-5,TRBD2,TRBV6-1,NA,TGTGCCAGCATGGGACGGGGGGGCAAAGAGACCCAGTACTTC,CASMGRGGKETQYF
TRBJ2-3,TRBD2,TRBV5-1,NA,TGCGCCAGCAGCTACTTAGCGGGAGCGGGAGATACGCAGTATTTT,CASSYLAGAGDTQYF
TRBJ1-1,TRBD1,TRBV18,NA,TGTGCCAGCTCACGGCTGACAGGGACCACTGAAGCTTTCTTT,CASSRLTGTTEAFF
TRBJ1-1,NA,TRBV5-1,NA,TGCGCCAGCAGCGAACCCGCGGGGGGGTCTGAAGCTTTCTTT,CASSEPAGGSEAFF
TRBJ1-1,NA,TRBV5-4,NA,TGTGCCAGCAGCTTAGCCCCGGGGGCGAACACTGAAGCTTTCTTT,CASSLAPGANTEAFF
TRBJ2-7,NA,TRBV11-2,NA,TGTGCCAGCAGACCCCGACAGGTTTCCTACGAGCAGTACTTC,CASRPRQVSYEQYF
TRBJ2-5,NA,TRBV6-5,NA,TGTGCCAGCAGTTACTATTCACTCCTGGGGGAGACCCAGTACTTC,CASSYYSLLGETQYF
TRBJ1-5,NA,TRBV5-8,NA,TGTGCCAGCAGCTTGGCCGGGATTAGTAATCAGCCCCAGCATTTT,CASSLAGISNQPQHF
TRBJ1-2,NA,TRBV7-9,NA,TGTGCCAGCAGCATGGGGGCTAGCATTGGCTACACCTTC,CASSMGASIGYTF
TRBJ2-7,NA,TRBV21-1,NA,TGTGCCAGCAGCAAAGGGGCAGGGACCCGACTAGCGGATTCCTACGAGCAGTACTTC,CASSKGAGTRLADSYEQYF
TRBJ2-1,TRBD1,TRBV5-1,NA,TGCGCCAGCAGCGTGGGACAGGGGTACAATGAGCAGTTCTTC,CASSVGQGYNEQFF
TRBJ1-1,NA,TRBV7-3,NA,TGTGCCAGCAGCTTAAGTGGGGTGATGAACACTGAAGCTTTCTTT,CASSLSGVMNTEAFF
TRBJ1-2,NA,TRBV10-1,few,TGCGCCAGCAGCGTGACAGCTAACTATGGCTACACCTTC,CASSVTANYGYTF
TRBJ1-1,NA,TRBV5-6,NA,TGTGCCAGCAGCTTGGTAGTGGGGGCGCAGACTGAAGCTTTCTTT,CASSLVVGAQTEAFF
TRBJ2-7,NA,TRBV7-9,NA,TGTGCCAGCAGCTTAGCAGGCGAGCAGTACTTC,CASSLAGEQYF
TRBJ2-3,NA,TRBV5-1,NA,TGCGCCAGCGCGGCAAATCTAGCCTCAGATACGCAGTATTTT,CASAANLASDTQYF
TRBJ2-3,NA,TRBV18,NA,TGTGCCAGCTCACCCGGAGGAGGGGGCGAAGATACGCAGTATTTT,CASSPGGGGEDTQYF
TRBJ2-7,NA,TRBV25-1,NA,TGTGCCAGCAGTGTTGCAGGCTACGAGCAGTACTTC,CASSVAGYEQYF
TRBJ2-2,NA,TRBV7-6,NA,TGTGCCAGCAGCTTAGTGCAGGGGACCTACACCGGGGAGCTGTTTTTT,CASSLVQGTYTGELFF
TRBJ1-2,NA,TRBV18,NA,TGTGCCAGCTCACCCGTGACGGAGTATAACTATGGCTACACCTTC,CASSPVTEYNYGYTF
TRBJ2-1,NA,TRBV30,NA,TGTGCCTGGAAAACGAAACAGGGTAAGGTATACAATGAGCAGTTCTTC,CAWKTKQGKVYNEQFF